Reported below is one T cell receptor (beta chain). No antigen is known for it. No qualities accompany the bases; no much larger clone lies one base away. The germline V gene yields ENHRY for CDR1 and SYGVKD for CDR2. The CDR3 starts with the cysteine, ends with the phenylalanine, and has 12 residues. The kept DNA is CDR3 alone, 36 bases in frame from the first base. The V and J ends are trimmed by 3 bases and 10 bases, leaving 7 bases between them. The data are from a study of T cell responses to AZD1222 COVID-19 vaccine (dated by TCRdb to the early 2020s). Looking at the study overall: AZD1222 recipients whose second dose came at about 4 weeks and those whose second dose came at about 12 weeks were combined into one group, since spike-specific TCR depth and breadth did not differ between the two schedules. A total of just over 230 trial participants underwent TCR sequencing, of whom roughly 210 had received two doses of AZD1222 and about 25 had received two doses of the MenACWY control vaccine. Trial participants were enrolled into age subgroups of 18-55, 56-69 and 70-plus years, which contained 148, 28 and 57 TCR-sequenced participants, respectively.

The CDR3 regions of human TCRbeta chains were subjected to immunosequencing. As for how the authors treated the data: Repertoire TCRs were matched against a reference library of SARS-CoV-2-specific TCRs generated with the MIRA antigen-specificity platform. Breadth was defined as the fraction of unique TCRs that were SARS-CoV-2-associated. Depth was defined as the fraction of total T cells that were SARS-CoV-2-associated. Each spike-specific TCR was assigned to its reactive spike region and to a CD4 or CD8 class using the MIRA data. Log10-transformed breadth and depth values were compared by one-way ANOVA with Sidak's multiple comparisons tests. TCRdb provides this immuneACCESS table in a form limited to in-frame rearrangements. Some clones are lacking; in checked studies, under half of them reflect an unresolved V gene, and why the rest are absent is not known. V, J and clone size reflect that table, while D and trimming were determined from the DNA. This sample comprises about 150,000 clones, 90% of them detected only once. Jointly, the top ten make up about 20% of the sample.

Summary of the overall study and its limitations: Only five to seven AZD1222 recipients were SARS-CoV-2 seropositive at baseline, limiting conclusions about previously exposed vaccinees. After two AZD1222 doses, both the breadth and the depth of spike-specific TCRs were significantly higher than at day 0 and than in MenACWY recipients. The vaccine-associated CD4 TCRs covered the entire spike protein, and the dominant responses fell in regions 160-218 and 743-854. Because no day 14 peak-response samples were available, the repertoires could be characterized only after the peak T cell response. Reportedly, almost half of the unique spike-specific TCRs recognized epitopes lying outside the regions that are mutated in the B.1.351 and B.1.1.7 variants. Most participants were white British and females outnumbered males, and the authors suggested that clonal diversity may have been underestimated. The 56-69-year group was small, and its depth increase did not reach significance, likely because of low power.

The time point label for this specimen denotes: baseline before first vaccination. The vaccinee samples were drawn from two UK trials, COV001 and COV002, one of which was a single-blind randomized controlled phase 2/3 trial testing AZD1222 (ChAdOx1 nCoV-19) in healthy adults. Trial participant PBMC samples were collected at day 0 and day 28 after the second dose for TCRbeta chain sequencing. Sequences were derived from peripheral blood, sampled on day 0 of AZD1222 vaccination. The V gene is TRBV10-3 and the J gene is TRBJ1-6; confidence is insufficient to name the D gene. This clonotype was obtained from an adult in good health. The nucleotide sequence is given as TGTGCCATCAGTGAACCGGGCTCACCCCTCCACTTT. Its protein reads: CAISEPGSPLHF.